This T cell receptor (beta chain) is drawn from a study of shared clonotypes between healthy human individuals (TCRdb year 2020). Regarding the complete study: The cohort included three men and two women between 18 and 49 years of age. For each donor, three plates each were used for CD4 naive and CD4 memory, two plates were used for CD8 naive, and one plate was used for CD8 memory. To estimate repertoire size and how much clonotype sharing occurs between individuals, the study deeply sequenced the blood TCR repertoires of 5 or 6 healthy adults. To increase sequencing depth and limit assay-specific biases, TCR repertoire library preparation and sequencing were carried out by different laboratories using diverse techniques. Each donor's leukapheresis produced roughly between about 0.85 and 10 billion PBMCs.

What the authors observed across the whole study: Estimated clonotype richness was generally larger for naive than for memory subsets. Pairwise subsampling led to the expectation that sequencing depth would affect the degree of clonotype sharing among donors. Around 5.4% of naive CD4, 3.5% of naive CD8, approximately 2% of memory CD4, and roughly 0.4% of memory CD8 clonotypes were shared across several donors. The genetic and exposure-history diversity represented was limited by the small number of donors. Only blood was sampled, and tissue TCR repertoires likely differ from those in blood. Incomplete sequencing was indicated by rarefaction of sorted-subset datasets, despite the large sequencing depth. Higher generation probabilities were observed for clonotypes shared by all four sorted-subset donors than for non-shared clonotypes.

Using the deep immunoSEQ assay, multiplex PCR amplified TCR CDR3 regions from genomic DNA. Extracted genomic DNA from each cell subset was spread evenly across all wells of several immunoSEQ 96-well plates, with each plate serving as a replicate. Each replicate PCR for sorted subsets received around 0.2 ug genomic DNA, equal to about 30,000 T cell genomes. The purified libraries were quantified using a Qubit 3.0 fluorometer, sized with a Bioanalyzer 2100, and then quantified again using the KAPA Library Quantification kit. A separate single-read 150-cycle Illumina NextSeq 550 flow cell was used to sequence each immunoSEQ 96-well plate. The authors processed their data as follows. Because the immunoSEQ output included only junctional sequences and no quality scores, the filtering could not be the same as the filtering used for full-length reads. Sequences were annotated with PyIR, a Python wrapper for IgBLAST v1.9, using IMGT germline references to assign V/J genes and CDR3. Any read was removed if the V/J assignment was weak (E-value above 1e-6), the CDR3 was missing, or the read contained stop codons, out-of-frame junctions, or ambiguous translated residues. A V3J clonotype was defined by an identical inferred V gene, J gene, and CDR3 amino acid sequence. The percentage overlap between two repertoires was calculated by dividing the number of shared unique clonotypes by the size of the smaller repertoire. Richness of each repertoire was evaluated using RTK rarefaction, the Chao1 estimator, and Recon v2.1 estimates of unobserved clonotypes. Generation probabilities for all TCRbeta clonotypes obtained by the gDNA method from several donors were computed using OLGA. The table was pulled from immuneACCESS by TCRdb, which kept in-frame rearrangements only. Such tables lose some clones; where checked, under half of the loss comes from unresolved V genes, and the rest has no known cause. That table is the source of V, J and clone size, and D and trimming were worked out from the DNA. Counted in this sample were 600,000 to 750,000 clones; around 90% of them appeared once. Of the sample, 34% is held by the ten largest clones.

After removal of 0 bases from V and 5 bases from J, the junction retains 3 bases not matched to a gene. The CDR3 spans 14 residues, from the cysteine through the phenylalanine. Here the CDR3 DNA is all that survives: 42 bases in frame from base 1. From the germline V gene, CDR1 is SGDLS and CDR2 is YYNGEE. Healthy HIV-negative adults with no recently reported acute infections or vaccinations were included as donors. All donors were Caucasian adults living in Nashville, Tennessee, USA. The CD8 memory samples were a combination of magnetically selected CD45RO+ cells and CCR7-negative CD45RA+ effector memory (TemRA) cells. After blood collection by leukapheresis, PBMCs were isolated using Ficoll-Histopaque density gradient centrifugation and then cryopreserved in the vapor phase of liquid nitrogen. Analytical flow cytometry was used to check the purity and quantity of every magnetically sorted T cell population. Genomic DNA was isolated from every sorted fraction and measured by UV absorbance on a Nanodrop 2000c.

With respect to this clone: It lacks a known antigen. It has no much larger one-base neighbor in the sample; base qualities were not kept. Other DNA variants within this sample encode the same CDR3.

This chain joins TRBV9 to TRBJ2-7; TRBD2 fits 9 bases in the junction. The sample was memory CD8+ T cells from PBMCs. The sample's cell subset or site label, in plain terms: CD45RO+ cells pooled with CCR7-negative TemRA cells. This receptor was identified in a young man in good health. Some clones in this sample may be carry-over from other donors' samples. The nucleotide sequence reads TGTGCCAGCAGCGTAGGCGGGAGGGCTGACGAGCAGTACTTC. Translation gives CASSVGGRADEQYF. Where the CDR3 stops, the reference TRBV9 and TRBJ2-7 genes take over; the full variable domain is DSGVTQTPKHLITATGQRVTLRCSPRSGDLSVYWYQQSLDQGLQFLIQYYNGEERAKGNILERFSAQQFPDLHSELNLSSLELGDSALYFCASSVGGRADEQYFGPGTRLTVT.